The sequence of this TCR beta chain was determined in a study of blood T cell repertoires in COVID-19. Some clones are missing from TCRdb's copy, which holds only in-frame ones; the method was immunoSEQ multiplex PCR. This sample has about 48,000 clones; approximately 83% occur once, and the top ten carry 15% to 19%. This CDR3 has 19 residues. V trimming: 4 bases; J trimming: 0 bases; junction bases outside the gene matches: 12. Germline CDR1 ENHRY, CDR2 SYGVKD. The receptor was isolated from a human donor in a cohort sampled during active COVID-19. The donor label of this sample is uncertain. The sequencing sample was made of peripheral blood. The chain joins TRBV10-3 to TRBJ2-6, with 7 bases lining up with TRBD1. The CDR3 sequence is CAISGFPYRGSSGANVLTF. Written as DNA, the CDR3 is TGTGCCATCAGTGGGTTTCCGTACAGGGGCAGCTCTGGGGCCAACGTCCTGACTTTC.